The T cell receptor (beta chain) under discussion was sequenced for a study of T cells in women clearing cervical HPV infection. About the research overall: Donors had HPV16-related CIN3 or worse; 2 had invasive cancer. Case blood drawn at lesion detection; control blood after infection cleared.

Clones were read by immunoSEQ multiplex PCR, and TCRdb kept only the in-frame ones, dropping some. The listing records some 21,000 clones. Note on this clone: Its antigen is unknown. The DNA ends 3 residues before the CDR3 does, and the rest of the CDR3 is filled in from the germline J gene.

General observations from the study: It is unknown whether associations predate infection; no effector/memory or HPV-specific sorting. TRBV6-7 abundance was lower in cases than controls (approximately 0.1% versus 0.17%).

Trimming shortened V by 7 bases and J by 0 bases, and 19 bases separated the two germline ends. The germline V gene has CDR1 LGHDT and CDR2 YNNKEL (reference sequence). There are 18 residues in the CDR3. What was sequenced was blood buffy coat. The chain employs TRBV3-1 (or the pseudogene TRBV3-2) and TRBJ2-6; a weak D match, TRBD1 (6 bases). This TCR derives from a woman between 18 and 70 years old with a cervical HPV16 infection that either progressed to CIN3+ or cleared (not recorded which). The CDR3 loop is CASTHRDIGRSGANVLTF. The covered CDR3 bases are TGTGCCAGCACTCACCGGGACATCGGACGCTCTGGGGCCAACGTC.